These T cell receptor beta chains were read from a single sample in a study of T-cell reconstitution after alpha-beta-depleted transplantation in children. TCRdb reprocessed the PCR reads via MiXCR and lists one record per CDR3 protein. The sample has 90,000 to 150,000 distinct CDR3 sequences, more than 20% seen once. The source material was PBMCs, mostly from graft donor cells, sampled 180 days after TCRalphabeta/CD19-depleted stem cell transplant. All receptors come from a male patient aged 2-15 years who had a stem cell transplant for chronic granulomatous disease, so the T cells may come from the graft donor. Both conserved end residues are part of each CDR3. D genes are given only for firm matches. Some rows have no size entry. The others give once, few or many, or a class for an expanded clone.

len: 15
abundance: many
v_gene: TRBV12-3/TRBV12-4
d_gene: NA
j_gene: TRBJ2-4
CDR3nt: TGTGCCAGCAGTTTTATAGGGCCTATCAAAAACATTCAGTACTTC
CDR3aa: CASSFIGPIKNIQYF

len: 18
abundance: NA
v_gene: TRBV6-1
d_gene: NA
j_gene: TRBJ2-2
CDR3nt: TGTGCCAGCAGCCCGTGGGGAGAGGGGCCAGGATTAGAGGGGGAGCTGTTTTTT
CDR3aa: CASSPWGEGPGLEGELFF

len: 15
abundance: NA
v_gene: TRBV7-8
d_gene: TRBD2
j_gene: TRBJ2-1
CDR3nt: TGTGCCAGCAGCGTGAGGACTAGCGGGAACAATGAGCAGTTCTTC
CDR3aa: CASSVRTSGNNEQFF

len: 17
abundance: NA
v_gene: TRBV5-1
d_gene: TRBD2
j_gene: TRBJ2-7
CDR3nt: TGCGCCAGCAGCTTGAGCAGCGGGGGAATCCTCTCCTACGAGCAGTACTTC
CDR3aa: CASSLSSGGILSYEQYF

len: 16
abundance: few
v_gene: TRBV29-1
d_gene: NA
j_gene: TRBJ2-5
CDR3nt: TGCAGCGTTGAAGAAGGGTTCGCGGGGGCCCAAGAAACCCAGTACTTC
CDR3aa: CSVEEGFAGAQETQYF

len: 15
abundance: once
v_gene: TRBV5-1
d_gene: NA
j_gene: TRBJ1-5
CDR3nt: TGCGCCAGCAGCCCCGGGATTCTTTCTAATCAGCCCCAGCATTTT
CDR3aa: CASSPGILSNQPQHF

len: 15
abundance: many
v_gene: TRBV3-1
d_gene: NA
j_gene: TRBJ2-5
CDR3nt: TGTGCCAGCAGCCCATTGACAGTGGTGGGAGAGACCCAGTACTTC
CDR3aa: CASSPLTVVGETQYF

len: 11
abundance: once
v_gene: TRBV11-2
d_gene: NA
j_gene: TRBJ2-7
CDR3nt: TGTGCCAGCAGCTTAGCAATCGAGCAGTACTTC
CDR3aa: CASSLAIEQYF

len: 13
abundance: NA
v_gene: TRBV29-1
d_gene: TRBD1
j_gene: TRBJ1-1
CDR3nt: TGCAGCGGAACCGGGACAGGGGCCACTGAAGCTTTCTTT
CDR3aa: CSGTGTGATEAFF

len: 13
abundance: many
v_gene: TRBV20-1
d_gene: NA
j_gene: TRBJ2-7
CDR3nt: TGCAGTGCTAGAGAGGGGGACGGCTACGAGCAGTACTTC
CDR3aa: CSAREGDGYEQYF

len: 14
abundance: few
v_gene: TRBV5-1
d_gene: NA
j_gene: TRBJ2-7
CDR3nt: TGCGCCAGCAGCGCTCCGGGTCCGAATTTTGAGCAGTACTTC
CDR3aa: CASSAPGPNFEQYF

len: 15
abundance: NA
v_gene: TRBV7-9
d_gene: TRBD1
j_gene: TRBJ2-1
CDR3nt: TGTGCCAGCAGCTTAACCGACAGGGGAAGAAATGAGCAGTTCTTC
CDR3aa: CASSLTDRGRNEQFF

len: 17
abundance: NA
v_gene: TRBV27
d_gene: NA
j_gene: TRBJ2-1
CDR3nt: TGTGCCAGCAGTTTATGGGGACCTCAGGATCCTTTTAATGAGCAGTTCTTC
CDR3aa: CASSLWGPQDPFNEQFF

len: 13
abundance: many
v_gene: TRBV12-3/TRBV12-4
d_gene: NA
j_gene: TRBJ1-1
CDR3nt: TGTGCCAGCAGTTCCCTAAAGAACACTGAAGCTTTCTTT
CDR3aa: CASSSLKNTEAFF

len: 13
abundance: many
v_gene: TRBV20-1
d_gene: NA
j_gene: TRBJ2-1
CDR3nt: TGCAGTGCTATACAGGGCAAATCCAATGAGCAGTTCTTC
CDR3aa: CSAIQGKSNEQFF

len: 13
abundance: NA
v_gene: TRBV20-1
d_gene: TRBD2
j_gene: TRBJ2-7
CDR3nt: TGCAGTGCTCCCATTACGGGGGGTCTCGAGCAGTACTTC
CDR3aa: CSAPITGGLEQYF

len: 16
abundance: many
v_gene: TRBV4-1
d_gene: TRBD1
j_gene: TRBJ1-2
CDR3nt: TGCGCCAGCAGCCAAGTCACAGGGGGGAGCAACTATGGCTACACCTTC
CDR3aa: CASSQVTGGSNYGYTF

len: 13
abundance: NA
v_gene: TRBV20-1
d_gene: NA
j_gene: TRBJ1-5
CDR3nt: TGCAGTGCTGTCCGGGACCGCAATCAGCCCCAGCATTTT
CDR3aa: CSAVRDRNQPQHF

len: 14
abundance: many
v_gene: TRBV7-8
d_gene: TRBD2
j_gene: TRBJ2-1
CDR3nt: TGTGCCAGCAGCCTCCCAGGACTAGCCAATGAGCAGTTCTTC
CDR3aa: CASSLPGLANEQFF

len: 15
abundance: NA
v_gene: TRBV12-3/TRBV12-4
d_gene: NA
j_gene: TRBJ2-1
CDR3nt: TGTGCCAGCAGTGCACAGGGACGCTCCTACAATGAGCAGTTCTTC
CDR3aa: CASSAQGRSYNEQFF

len: 12
abundance: NA
v_gene: TRBV9
d_gene: NA
j_gene: TRBJ2-2
CDR3nt: TGTGCCAGCAGCGAGGACACCGGGGAGCTGTTTTTT
CDR3aa: CASSEDTGELFF

len: 15
abundance: many
v_gene: TRBV11-2
d_gene: NA
j_gene: TRBJ1-5
CDR3nt: TGTGCCAGCAGCTTAGTCGGGGGCAGGAATCAGCCCCAGCATTTT
CDR3aa: CASSLVGGRNQPQHF

len: 15
abundance: few
v_gene: TRBV15
d_gene: TRBD1
j_gene: TRBJ2-1
CDR3nt: TGTGCCACTGCAGTAGGGACAGGCGTTTACAATGAGCAGTTCTTC
CDR3aa: CATAVGTGVYNEQFF